This entry lists 3 T cell receptor beta chains sequenced from one sample in a study of CD8+ T cells in alopecia areata. Once RNA had been extracted, it was reverse transcribed into cDNA to act as the sequencing template. Profiling relied on immunoSEQ multiplex PCR, and the TCRdb table lists in-frame clones only, not all of them. The table has 95,000 to 120,000 clones, 56% seen once. Specified treatment: oral pan-JAK inhibitor, 5-10 mg twice daily. Sequenced here: CD4+ T cells sorted from blood, sampled at week 24, from a patient treated with tofacitinib. The receptor set was obtained from a human donor with alopecia areata.

The chain links TRBV2 to TRBJ1-1; 7 bases align to TRBD1. CDR1 SNHLY and CDR2 FYNNEI come from the germline V gene. V shed 2 bases and J 1 base; nucleotides not matched to a gene: 1. CDR3 length: 14 residues. The CDR3 loop reads CASSERGPNTEAFF. The CDR3 DNA follows: TGTGCCAGCAGTGAAAGGGGGCCGAACACTGAAGCTTTCTTT.

The chain has TRBV5-1 and TRBJ1-2, with D possibly TRBD1 on 6 matching bases. The ends were cut back, 0 bases at V and 5 bases at J, with 11 bases in the middle. Germline assignment: CDR1 SGHRS and CDR2 YFSETQ. This CDR3 is 14 amino acids long. In nucleotides, the CDR3 is TGCGCCAGCAGCTTGGCCTCAGGGACATATGGCTACACCTTC. Its protein product is CASSLASGTYGYTF.

V and J are TRBV23-1 and TRBJ1-1; TRBD1 matches at 7 bases. TRBV23-1 is treated as an ORF (open reading frame) with a function not yet certain. The V segment lost 4 bases and the J segment 4 bases; nucleotides outside the gene matches: 6. The CDR3 sequence is 14 residues long. CDR3 nucleotides: TGCGCCAGCAGTCTACGGGGACAGCGCACTGAAGCTTTCTTT. This encodes CASSLRGQRTEAFF.